The 20 T cell receptor beta chains listed next were all sequenced from one sample in a study of blood T cell repertoires in COVID-19. Using immunoSEQ multiplex PCR, the repertoire was profiled, and TCRdb retains in-frame clones only, with some absent. The data contain approximately 380,000 clones, about 89% of them singletons. Sequenced input: PBMCs or T cells enriched from blood (not recorded which). These TCRs come from a woman between 40 and 50 years old who had been exposed to COVID-19.

The chain uses TRBV19 and TRBJ1-4; 8 nucleotides agree with TRBD1. CDR1 and CDR2 (germline): LNHDA, SQIVND (reference sequence). V shed 6 bases and J 6 bases; nucleotides not matched to a gene: 3. The CDR3 sequence is 13 residues long. The CDR3 loop reads CASRAGGYEKLFF. The CDR3 DNA sequence: TGTGCCAGTAGGGCAGGGGGCTATGAAAAACTGTTTTTT.

This sequence joins TRBV27 and TRBJ1-2; possibly TRBD1 for D (6 bases). CDR1 is MNHEY, CDR2 SMNVEV, per germline (reference sequence). This CDR3 is built from 17 residues. Trimming removed 0 bases from V and 7 bases from J, with 21 bases in between. The CDR3 sequence: CASSLSAVGARGSGYTF. The CDR3 DNA sequence: TGTGCCAGCAGTTTATCGGCCGTGGGAGCCAGGGGAAGTGGCTACACCTTC.

This chain connects TRBV11-2 to TRBJ2-7; 12 positions agree with TRBD1. The CDR3 is 16 amino acids. CDR1 SGHAT and CDR2 FQNNGV come from the germline V gene. The J segment lost 6 bases and the V segment lost 5 bases, leaving 11 bases of the junction unmatched. In nucleotides, the CDR3 is TGTGCCAGCAGCACGCGGGACAGGGGGCTGGTGAGCGAGCAGTACTTC. Protein: CASSTRDRGLVSEQYF.

The chain employs TRBV19 and TRBJ1-3; tentative D call: TRBD1 (6 bases). Between the trimmed V and J ends, which lost 7 bases and 6 bases, there was a span of 16 bases. Germline V gives CDR1 LNHDA, CDR2 SQIVND (reference sequence). This CDR3 is 14 amino acids long. Written as DNA, the CDR3 is TGTGCCAGTACGGAAGGACAGAGGATAAACACCATATATTTT. Protein: CASTEGQRINTIYF.

The chain has TRBV14 and TRBJ1-6; weak D call: TRBD1 (6 bases). Germline V gene lookup returns CDR1 SGHDN and CDR2 FVKESK. The germline V and J ends were trimmed by 0 bases and 7 bases, with 13 bases remaining between them. This CDR3 has 16 residues. The CDR3 DNA is TGTGCCAGCAGCCAAGAGGGCAGGGGTCGGAATTCACCCCTCCACTTT. It specifies CASSQEGRGRNSPLHF.

The chain couples TRBV2 to TRBJ2-3; a possible D gene is TRBD1 (5 bases). V lost 7 bases and J lost 0, with 14 bases in between. CDR1 and CDR2 from the germline V gene are SNHLY and FYNNEI. CDR3 length: 15 residues. CDR3 DNA sequence: TGTGCCAGCACCCAAAACAGGTTTAGCACAGATACGCAGTATTTT. This gives the protein CASTQNRFSTDTQYF.

The gene calls are TRBV18 and TRBJ2-7, with 8 positions matching TRBD2. The length of the CDR3 is 16 residues. V was pared by 5 bases and J by 3 bases, with 12 bases of the junction left unmatched. The V gene's germline CDR1 is KGHSH and CDR2 LQKENI. Written as DNA, the CDR3 is TGTGCCAGCTCAAGAAGCGCCGGGACTAGTAACTACGAGCAGTACTTC. Protein sequence: CASSRSAGTSNYEQYF.

The chain recombines TRBV4-1 with TRBJ1-2; no definite D call. CDR1 is MGHRA and CDR2 is YSYEKL in the germline V gene. Trimming removed 2 bases at V and 6 bases at J, with 19 bases between. The CDR3 has 16 residues. CDR3 in amino acids: CASSQLPLLVTDGYTF. The CDR3 bases are TGCGCCAGCAGCCAACTACCGCTCCTCGTAACGGATGGCTACACCTTC.

The chain has TRBV7-9 and TRBJ1-4; D unclear. This CDR3 contains 16 residues. Germline V lookup: CDR1 SEHNR, CDR2 FQNEAQ (reference sequence). V dropped 6 bases and J dropped 5 bases, with 19 bases sitting between them. The CDR3 reads CASRRNPGGSNEKLFF. The CDR3 DNA reads TGTGCCAGCAGACGGAACCCTGGCGGATCCAATGAAAAACTGTTTTTT.

The V call is TRBV3-1 (or the pseudogene TRBV3-2), the J call TRBJ1-1; maybe TRBD1 (6 bases). In germline, CDR1 is LGHDT, CDR2 YNNKEL (reference sequence). The CDR3 contains 13 residues. Deletions cut 2 bases from V and 6 bases from J, with 10 bases between. DNA of the CDR3: TGTGCCAGCAGCCAAAGGGGGACCCCTGAAGCTTTCTTT. It specifies CASSQRGTPEAFF.

This CDR3 reads CASSLDRATNEKLFF. The CDR3, as DNA: TGTGCCAGCAGCTTAGACAGGGCAACTAATGAAAAACTGTTTTTT. The chain couples TRBV7-2 to TRBJ1-4, with D perhaps matching TRBD1 (6 bases). This CDR3 is 15 amino acids long. The ends were cut back, 1 base at V and 0 bases at J, with 6 bases in the middle. From germline, CDR1 is SGHTA and CDR2 FQGNSA. Filled out from reference TRBV7-2 and TRBJ1-4, the complete variable domain reads GAGVSQSPSNKVTEKGKDVELRCDPISGHTALYWYRQSLGQGLEFLIYFQGNSAPDKSGLPSDRFSAERTGGSVSTLTIQRTQQEDSAVYLCASSLDRATNEKLFFGSGTQLSVL.

The rearrangement joins TRBV27 to TRBJ2-2, with 8 bases lining up with TRBD2. The CDR3 sequence is 15 residues long. V lost 3 bases, J lost 4 bases, and 4 bases stayed unmatched. Germline loops: CDR1 MNHEY, CDR2 SMNVEV (reference sequence). CDR3 sequence reads: CASSFRGGGTGELFF. CDR3 in DNA: TGTGCCAGCAGTTTCCGGGGGGGAGGCACCGGGGAGCTGTTTTTT.

The chain links TRBV6-6 to TRBJ1-2; 11 nucleotides agree with TRBD1. CDR1 MNHNY and CDR2 SVGAGI come from the germline V gene (reference sequence). With V trimmed by 6 bases and J by 1 base, 4 bases remained unmatched. This CDR3 region has 15 residues. CDR3 loop: CASSLGTGGNYGYTF. The CDR3 nucleotides are TGTGCCAGCAGCCTAGGGACAGGGGGTAACTATGGCTACACCTTC.

This chain uses TRBV9 with TRBJ2-1, with D possibly matching TRBD1 (6 bases). CDR1 and CDR2 from the germline V gene are SGDLS and YYNGEE. The CDR3 has 17 residues. Trimming shortened V by 4 bases and J by 4 bases, and 21 bases separated the two germline ends. The CDR3 region has the DNA TGTGCCAGCAGCCACCCGGCCGGGACAACTACGTACAATGAGCAGTTCTTC. This encodes CASSHPAGTTTYNEQFF.

The rearrangement joins TRBV7-3 to TRBJ2-5; D perhaps matches TRBD2 (5 bases). The CDR3 has 15 residues. Trimming stripped 2 bases from V and 2 bases from J, with 12 bases between. Germline V gene sequence: CDR1 SGHTA, CDR2 FQGTGA. Here the CDR3 reads CASSLQAGRQETQYF. In DNA, the CDR3 is TGTGCCAGCAGCTTACAGGCGGGCCGACAAGAGACCCAGTACTTC.

Only one count was recorded for this clone. The chain has TRBV7-2 and TRBJ2-1; TRBD2 aligns across 10 bases. The V gene end was trimmed by 6 bases and the J gene end by 7 bases; junction bases not matched to a gene: 6. This CDR3 region has 14 residues. In germline, CDR1 is SGHTA, CDR2 FQGNSA. The CDR3 region has the DNA TGTGCCAGCAGACGCAGCGGGGGGGCTAATGAGCAGTTCTTC. Protein sequence: CASRRSGGANEQFF.

This clone was recorded once. The chain joins TRBV24-1 to TRBJ2-1; 9 bases are shared with TRBD1. The V segment lost 4 bases and the J segment 7 bases; nucleotides outside the gene matches: 7. There are 15 residues in the CDR3. Germline CDR1 is KGHDR and CDR2 is SFDVKD. The chain's CDR3 is CATSDHRGLSNEQFF. CDR3 sequence (DNA): TGTGCCACCAGTGACCACAGGGGGCTAAGTAATGAGCAGTTCTTC.

This clone was detected once. CDR3 sequence reads: CASSLTPGGRADTQYF. CDR3 coding DNA: TGTGCCAGCAGCCTAACGCCGGGGGGACGAGCAGATACGCAGTATTTT. This rearrangement joins TRBV5-5 to TRBJ2-3, with 7 bases that match TRBD2. Losses at the gene ends were 4 bases for V and 4 bases for J; bases not matched to a gene: 12. CDR1 and CDR2 from the germline V gene are SGHKS and YYEKEE (reference sequence). CDR3 length: 16 amino acids.

The V and J genes are TRBV27 and TRBJ1-1; D possibly corresponds to TRBD1 (5 bases). V was shortened by 7 bases and J by 1 base, with 10 bases between the two germline ends. The length of the CDR3 is 13 residues. Germline V gives CDR1 MNHEY, CDR2 SMNVEV (reference sequence). CDR3 DNA: TGTGCCAGCACTAAGACAGCGAACACTGAAGCTTTCTTT. Its protein is CASTKTANTEAFF.

This clone has just one count. The chain uses TRBV4-3 and TRBJ1-1, with D possibly TRBD1 on 5 matching bases. The V gene lost 1 base and the J gene lost 4 bases, with 19 bases spanning the gap. Germline CDR1 is LGHNA and CDR2 is YSLEER. The CDR3 consists of 17 residues. CDR3 protein: CASSQGVQGFFSTEAFF. The CDR3 DNA reads TGCGCCAGCAGCCAAGGAGTCCAGGGCTTTTTTAGCACTGAAGCTTTCTTT.